This TCR beta chain was recovered during a study of blood T cell repertoires in COVID-19. Looking at the study overall: Samples came from the United States, Italy and Spain, spanning acute and convalescent COVID-19. Sources were T cells, B-cell-depleted T cells, or PBMCs; the material itself was cDNA or gDNA.

CDR3 length: 16 amino acids. Trimming at V came to 6 bases and at J to 0 bases, leaving 7 bases not matched to a gene. From germline, CDR1 is MNHEY and CDR2 SVGEGT. Source study methods: Reference gene primer amplification gave nucleated cell count estimates. TCRdb keeps only in-frame clones here, not all; method: immunoSEQ multiplex PCR. That table supplies the V and J calls and clone size; D and trimming were determined from the DNA. The sample lists some 170,000 clones, roughly 87% occurring once. The V gene is TRBV6-2 or TRBV6-3, the J gene TRBJ2-7; TRBD2 aligns across 11 bases. The sample comprised peripheral blood. The sequence was collected from a woman in her 70s with acute or convalescent COVID-19. The CDR3 is CASSPGTSGYSYEQYF. The DNA for the CDR3 is TGTGCCAGCAGCCCCGGGACTAGCGGCTACTCCTACGAGCAGTACTTC.